Below, one T cell receptor (beta chain) is given with its context. Its specificity is unknown. The CDR3 has 15 residues. Germline lookup yields CDR1 SGHRS and CDR2 YFSETQ. Trimming took 6 bases from V and 5 from J; bases not matched to a gene: 10. This record comes from a study of T cell responses to AZD1222 COVID-19 vaccine. Overall study findings and caveats: Possibly, clonal diversity was underestimated; donors were largely white British and included more females.

Measured with immunoSEQ multiplex PCR; TCRdb has only the in-frame clones, and not every one. The table records 150,000 or so clones, approximately 90% of them present only once. This clonotype originated in an adult in good health. The chain recombines TRBV5-1 with TRBJ2-1, with 8 bases identical to TRBD2. The sample consisted of peripheral blood, taken on day 0 of AZD1222 vaccination. The CDR3: CASTTGGPGDNEQFF. CDR3 in DNA: TGCGCCAGCACGACGGGAGGGCCTGGGGACAATGAGCAGTTCTTC.